This record looks at one T cell receptor beta chain sequence and its context. A universal primer site was incorporated via template switching, and the cDNA contained unique molecular identifiers. From the 5' RACE reads, TCRdb called clonotypes with MiXCR, one entry per CDR3 protein. The sample has fewer than 900,000 distinct CDR3 sequences, 15% to 20% seen once; the top ten hold 13%. The CDR3 covers 13 residues. CDR1 SGHRS and CDR2 YFSETQ come from the germline V gene. V lost 1 base and J lost 9, with 10 bases in between. The data were obtained in a study of identical twins. The sample was also reused in another study, on T cells expressing NK-cell markers. That paper notes: From sorted CD3+CD56+NKG2C+, CD3+CD56+NKG2C- and CD3+CD56-NKG2C+ T cells came the TCR beta repertoires.

The chain couples TRBV5-1 to TRBJ2-2; no clear D. The source is a woman between 18 and 30 years old in good health. Sequencing was done on a sample of PBMCs. CDR3 sequence (DNA): TGCGCCAGCAGCTTGCGAGGTCTAAGGGAGCTGTTTTTT. Its protein product is CASSLRGLRELFF.